Listed below are T cell receptor beta chains from one sample, sequenced in a study of CXCR3-negative and CXCR3-positive naive CD8 T cells. TCRdb re-called the 5' RACE reads; one entry per CDR3 protein, DNA not given. The sample data list around 40,000 distinct CDR3 sequences. Sequences were obtained from memory CD8+ T cells from blood. These receptors came from a human donor in good health. Some clones in this sample may be carry-over from other donors' samples. Both conserved end residues are part of each CDR3.

V gene	J gene	CDR3 protein
TRBV15	TRBJ2-7	CATSREASSYEQYF
TRBV2	TRBJ2-5	CASSELGTGGAETQYF
TRBV12-3/TRBV12-4	TRBJ2-7	CASSSLTVPYEQYF
TRBV10-3	TRBJ2-1	CAISENWAEQFF
TRBV6-4	TRBJ2-3	CASSETSGGTDTQYF
TRBV3-1	TRBJ2-1	CASSQDWVRGRDEQFF
TRBV6-4	TRBJ2-1	CASSDSTGGVYEQFF
TRBV29-1	TRBJ2-1	CSVGGTSGGRSPEQFF
TRBV9	TRBJ1-1	CASSSWGGQNTEAFF
TRBV4-3	TRBJ2-7	CASSHTSSGTGAHEQYF
TRBV12-3/TRBV12-4	TRBJ1-2	CASSPTGPDYGYTF
TRBV7-9	TRBJ1-1	CASSWDRPEEAFF
TRBV6-5	TRBJ2-4	CASSSSGTATKIQYF
TRBV28	TRBJ1-1	CASSSAGDMGNTEAFF
TRBV29-1	TRBJ2-5	CSVEGGSRETQYF
TRBV6-6	TRBJ2-5	CASRQMDTYQETQYF
TRBV20-1	TRBJ1-5	CSARVGFGGQPQHF
TRBV18	TRBJ2-3	CASSQTGASTDTQYF
TRBV29-1	TRBJ1-1	CSVIPGGTEAFF
TRBV9	TRBJ2-5	CASSLSSGLSETQYF
TRBV6-2/TRBV6-3	TRBJ2-2	CASSFGGDATGELFF
TRBV3-1	TRBJ2-1	CASSPGVFTYNEQFF
TRBV5-1	TRBJ2-6	CASSPAGISGANVLTF
TRBV7-9	TRBJ2-1	CASRGGQGRLWEQFF
TRBV6-6	TRBJ1-4	CASSNTDRINEKLFF
TRBV20-1	TRBJ2-5	CSAVDTDRDRAFLETQYF
TRBV28	TRBJ2-5	CASSTPGQGARETQYF
TRBV27	TRBJ1-5	CASSLQAVNQPQHF